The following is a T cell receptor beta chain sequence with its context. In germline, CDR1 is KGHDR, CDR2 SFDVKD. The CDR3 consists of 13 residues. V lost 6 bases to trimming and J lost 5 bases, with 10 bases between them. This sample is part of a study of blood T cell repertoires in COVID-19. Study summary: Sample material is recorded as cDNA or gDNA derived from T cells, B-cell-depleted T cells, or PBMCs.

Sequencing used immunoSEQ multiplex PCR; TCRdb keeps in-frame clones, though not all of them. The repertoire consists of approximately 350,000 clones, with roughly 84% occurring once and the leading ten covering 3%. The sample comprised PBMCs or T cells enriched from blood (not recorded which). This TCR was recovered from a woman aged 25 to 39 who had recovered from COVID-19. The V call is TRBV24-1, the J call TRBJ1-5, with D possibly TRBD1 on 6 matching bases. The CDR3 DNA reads TGTGCCACCAGTTGGGGGGGCGATCAGCCCCAGCATTTT. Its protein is CATSWGGDQPQHF.